This T cell receptor beta chain was observed in a study of post-analysis software for immune sequencing data. Regarding the study as a whole: There were about 5 TRBV segments more frequent in patients than controls, and TRBV5-6, TRBV5-1 and TRBV20-1 were among them. Significantly lower normalized Chao1 diversity was seen in multiple sclerosis patients than in controls. Strong co-clustering by F measure was seen for same-batch samples.

This clonotype was detected only a few times. Its antigen is as yet unknown. Built from TCR beta cDNA, the libraries had unique molecular identifiers in them. Between about 0.9 and 11 million T cells gave rise to a few hundred thousand cDNA molecules. One entry per CDR3 protein, called by TCRdb with MiXCR from the PCR reads. The sample lists 820,000 or so distinct CDR3 sequences, roughly 50% occurring once. The germline CDR1 and CDR2 sequences are SGHNT and YENEEA. Losses at the gene ends were 2 bases for V and 4 bases for J; bases not matched to a gene: 4. The CDR3 is 16 amino acids. Sequences were obtained from blood. The receptor comes from a girl between 5 and 17 years old with multiple sclerosis. The chain carries TRBV11-3 and TRBJ2-2; 10 positions match TRBD1. The CDR3: CASSLSWDRGTGELFF. The DNA for the CDR3 is TGTGCCAGCAGCTTATCGTGGGACAGGGGCACCGGGGAGCTGTTTTTT. The full variable domain, in which reference TRBV11-3 and TRBJ2-2 provide the parts outside the CDR3, is EAGVVQSPRYKIIEKKQPVAFWCNPISGHNTLYWYLQNLGQGPELLIRYENEEAVDDSQLPKDRFSAERLKGVDSTLKIQPAELGDSAVYLCASSLSWDRGTGELFFGEGSRLTVL.